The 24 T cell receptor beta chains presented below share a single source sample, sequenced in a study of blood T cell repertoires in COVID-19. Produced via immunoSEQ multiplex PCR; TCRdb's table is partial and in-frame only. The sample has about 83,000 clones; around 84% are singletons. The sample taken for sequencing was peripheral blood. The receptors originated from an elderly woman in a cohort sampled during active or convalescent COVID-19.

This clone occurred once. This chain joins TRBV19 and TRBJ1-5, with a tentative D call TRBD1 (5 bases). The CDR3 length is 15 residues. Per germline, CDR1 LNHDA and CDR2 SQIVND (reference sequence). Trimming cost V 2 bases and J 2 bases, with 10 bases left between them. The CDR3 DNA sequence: TGTGCCAGTAGTATAACCGACAGTGGCAATCAGCCCCAGCATTTT. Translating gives CASSITDSGNQPQHF.

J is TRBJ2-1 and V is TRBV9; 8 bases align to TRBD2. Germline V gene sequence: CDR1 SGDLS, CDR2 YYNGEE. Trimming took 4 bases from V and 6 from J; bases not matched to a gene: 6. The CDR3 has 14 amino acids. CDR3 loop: CASSYEAGANEQFF. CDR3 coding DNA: TGTGCCAGCAGCTACGAAGCGGGAGCCAATGAGCAGTTCTTC.

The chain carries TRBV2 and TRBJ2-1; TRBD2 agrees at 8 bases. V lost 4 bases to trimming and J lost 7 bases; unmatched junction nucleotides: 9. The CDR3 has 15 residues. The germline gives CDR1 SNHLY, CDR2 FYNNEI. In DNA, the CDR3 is TGTGCCAGCAGTGCCCAGGGACTAGTAGGGAATGAGCAGTTCTTC. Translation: CASSAQGLVGNEQFF.

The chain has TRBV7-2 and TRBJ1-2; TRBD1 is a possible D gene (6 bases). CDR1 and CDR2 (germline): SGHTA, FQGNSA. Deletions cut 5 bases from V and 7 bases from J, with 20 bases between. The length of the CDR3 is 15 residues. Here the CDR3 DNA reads TGTGCCAGCAGCATGGGGGGGGGCCCTAGGAGTGGCTACACCTTC. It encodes CASSMGGGPRSGYTF.

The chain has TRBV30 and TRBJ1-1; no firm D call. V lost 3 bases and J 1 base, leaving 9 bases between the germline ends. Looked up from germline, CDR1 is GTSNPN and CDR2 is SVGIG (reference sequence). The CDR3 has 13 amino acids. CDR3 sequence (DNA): TGTGCCTGGAGGGAGGGCCCGAACACTGAAGCTTTCTTT. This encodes CAWREGPNTEAFF.

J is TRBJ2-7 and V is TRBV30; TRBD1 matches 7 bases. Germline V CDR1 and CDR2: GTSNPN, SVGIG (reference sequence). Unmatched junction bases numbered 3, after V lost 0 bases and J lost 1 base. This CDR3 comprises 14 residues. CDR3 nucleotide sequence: TGTGCCTGGAGTGTAGGGGGCCAGTCCTACGAGCAGTACTTC. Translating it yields CAWSVGGQSYEQYF.

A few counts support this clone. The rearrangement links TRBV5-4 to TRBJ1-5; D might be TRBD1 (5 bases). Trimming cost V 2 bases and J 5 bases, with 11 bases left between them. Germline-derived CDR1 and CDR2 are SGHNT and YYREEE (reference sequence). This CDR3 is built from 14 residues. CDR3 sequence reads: CASSFGGGDQPQHF. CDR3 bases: TGTGCCAGCAGCTTTGGGGGAGGGGATCAGCCCCAGCATTTT.

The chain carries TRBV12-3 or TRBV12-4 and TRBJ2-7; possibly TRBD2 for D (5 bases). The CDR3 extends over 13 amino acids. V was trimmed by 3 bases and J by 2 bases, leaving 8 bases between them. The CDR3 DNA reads TGTGCCAGCAGTTTGAGCGGTCCCTACGAGCAGTACTTC. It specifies CASSLSGPYEQYF.

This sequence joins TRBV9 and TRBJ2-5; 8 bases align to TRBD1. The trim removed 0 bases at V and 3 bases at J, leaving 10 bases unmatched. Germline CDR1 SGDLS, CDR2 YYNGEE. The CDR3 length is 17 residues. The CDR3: CASSVAPRTGMKETQYF. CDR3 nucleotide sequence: TGTGCCAGCAGCGTAGCCCCTAGGACAGGGATGAAAGAGACCCAGTACTTC.

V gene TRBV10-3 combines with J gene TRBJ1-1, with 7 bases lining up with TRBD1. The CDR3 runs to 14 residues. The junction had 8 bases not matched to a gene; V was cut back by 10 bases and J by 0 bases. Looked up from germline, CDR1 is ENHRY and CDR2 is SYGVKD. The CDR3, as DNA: TGTGCCACGAGGACAGGAGATTTGAACACTGAAGCTTTCTTT. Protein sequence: CATRTGDLNTEAFF.

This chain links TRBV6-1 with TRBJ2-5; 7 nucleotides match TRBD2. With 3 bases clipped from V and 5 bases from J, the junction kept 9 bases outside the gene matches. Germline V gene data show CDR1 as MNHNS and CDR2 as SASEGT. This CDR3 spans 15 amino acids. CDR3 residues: CASSDRGLVRETQYF. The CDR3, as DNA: TGTGCCAGCAGTGACCGTGGACTAGTACGCGAGACCCAGTACTTC.

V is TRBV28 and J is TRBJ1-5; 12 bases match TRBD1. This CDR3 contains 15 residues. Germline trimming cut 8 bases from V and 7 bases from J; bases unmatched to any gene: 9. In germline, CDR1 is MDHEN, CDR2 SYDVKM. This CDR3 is CASGQAGQGAQPQHF. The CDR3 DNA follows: TGTGCCAGCGGGCAAGCGGGACAGGGGGCCCAGCCCCAGCATTTT.

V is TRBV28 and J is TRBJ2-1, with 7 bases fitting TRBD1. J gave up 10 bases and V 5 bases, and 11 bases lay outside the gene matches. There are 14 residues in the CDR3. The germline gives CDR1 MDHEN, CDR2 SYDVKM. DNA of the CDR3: TGTGCCAGCAGTCCCTCGACAGGGCGAAGAGAGCAGTTCTTC. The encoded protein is CASSPSTGRREQFF.

As DNA, the CDR3 is TGTGCCAGCAGCTCGCCGGGACTAGCGGGGGATGATGAGCAGTTCTTC. Its protein product is CASSSPGLAGDDEQFF. The chain combines TRBV3-1 (or the pseudogene TRBV3-2) with TRBJ2-1, with 14 positions matching TRBD2. V was clipped by 5 bases and J by 8 bases; unmatched bases: 8. The V gene's germline CDR1 is LGHDT and CDR2 YNNKEL (reference sequence). CDR3 length: 16 amino acids.

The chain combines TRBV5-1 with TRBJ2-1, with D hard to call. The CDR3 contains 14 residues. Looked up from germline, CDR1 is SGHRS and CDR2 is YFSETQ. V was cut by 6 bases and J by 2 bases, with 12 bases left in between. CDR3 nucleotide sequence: TGCGCCAGCAACGGCGGCTCTACCTACAATGAGCAGTTCTTC. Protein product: CASNGGSTYNEQFF. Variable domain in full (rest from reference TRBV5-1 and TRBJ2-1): KAGVTQTPRYLIKTRGQQVTLSCSPISGHRSVSWYQQTPGQGLQFLFEYFSETQRNKGNFPGRFSGRQFSNSRSEMNVSTLELGDSALYLCASNGGSTYNEQFFGPGTRLTVL.

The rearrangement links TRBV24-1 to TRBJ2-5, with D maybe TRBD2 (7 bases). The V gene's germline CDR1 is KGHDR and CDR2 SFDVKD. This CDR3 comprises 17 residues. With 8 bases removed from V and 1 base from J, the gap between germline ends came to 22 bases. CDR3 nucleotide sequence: TGTGCCACCACCAAGGAGGGGGTAGCGGGTCTCCAAGAGACCCAGTACTTC. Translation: CATTKEGVAGLQETQYF.

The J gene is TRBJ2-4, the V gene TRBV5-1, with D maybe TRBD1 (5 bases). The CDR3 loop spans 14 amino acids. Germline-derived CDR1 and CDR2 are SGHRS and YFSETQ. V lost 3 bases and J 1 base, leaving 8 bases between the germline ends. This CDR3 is CASSSTAAKNIQYF. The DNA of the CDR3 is TGCGCCAGCAGCTCGACAGCGGCCAAAAACATTCAGTACTTC. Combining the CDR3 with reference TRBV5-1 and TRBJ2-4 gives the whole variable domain KAGVTQTPRYLIKTRGQQVTLSCSPISGHRSVSWYQQTPGQGLQFLFEYFSETQRNKGNFPGRFSGRQFSNSRSEMNVSTLELGDSALYLCASSSTAAKNIQYFGAGTRLSVL.

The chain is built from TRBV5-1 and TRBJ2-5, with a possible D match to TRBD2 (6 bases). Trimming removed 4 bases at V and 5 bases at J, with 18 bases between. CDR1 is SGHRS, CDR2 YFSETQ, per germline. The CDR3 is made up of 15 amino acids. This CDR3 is CASSHRRDGPETQYF. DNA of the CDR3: TGCGCCAGCAGCCACCGGCGGGACGGACCGGAGACCCAGTACTTC.

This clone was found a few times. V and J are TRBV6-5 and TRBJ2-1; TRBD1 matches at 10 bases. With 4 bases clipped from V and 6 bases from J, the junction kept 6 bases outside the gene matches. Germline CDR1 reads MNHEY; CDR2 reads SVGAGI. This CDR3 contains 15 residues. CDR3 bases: TGTGCCAGCAGTTCCGGGACAGGGGTCGGCAATGAGCAGTTCTTC. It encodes CASSSGTGVGNEQFF.

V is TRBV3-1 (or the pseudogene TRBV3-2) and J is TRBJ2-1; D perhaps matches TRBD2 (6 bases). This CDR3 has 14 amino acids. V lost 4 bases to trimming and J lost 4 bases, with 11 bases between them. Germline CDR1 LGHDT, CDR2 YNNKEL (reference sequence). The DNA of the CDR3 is TGTGCCAGCAGCCGCTCGGGACTTTACAATGAGCAGTTCTTC. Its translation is CASSRSGLYNEQFF.

CDR3 loop: CASSYGLADTQYF. CDR3 nucleotide sequence: TGTGCCAGCAGTTACGGGCTTGCAGATACGCAGTATTTT. The V and J genes are TRBV6-5 and TRBJ2-3; D is undetermined. Per the germline V gene, CDR1 is MNHEY and CDR2 is SVGAGI. The CDR3 is made up of 13 amino acids. V dropped 2 bases and J dropped 4 bases, with 7 bases sitting between them.

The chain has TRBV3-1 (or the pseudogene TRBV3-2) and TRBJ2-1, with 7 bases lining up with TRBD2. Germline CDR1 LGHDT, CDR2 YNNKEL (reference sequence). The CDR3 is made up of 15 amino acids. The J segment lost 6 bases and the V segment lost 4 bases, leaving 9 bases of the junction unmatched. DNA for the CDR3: TGTGCCAGCAGCCCACGACTAGCAGCTAGCAATGAGCAGTTCTTC. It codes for CASSPRLAASNEQFF.

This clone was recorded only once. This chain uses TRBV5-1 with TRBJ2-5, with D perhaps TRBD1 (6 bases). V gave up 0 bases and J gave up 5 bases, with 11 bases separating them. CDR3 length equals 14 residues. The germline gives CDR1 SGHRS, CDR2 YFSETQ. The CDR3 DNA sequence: TGCGCCAGCAGCTTGGACAGGGTATGGGAGACCCAGTACTTC. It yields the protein CASSLDRVWETQYF.

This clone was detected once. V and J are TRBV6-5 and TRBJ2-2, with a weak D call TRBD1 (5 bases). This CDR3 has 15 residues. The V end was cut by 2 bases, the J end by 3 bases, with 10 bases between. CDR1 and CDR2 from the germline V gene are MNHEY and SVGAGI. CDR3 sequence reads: CASSYGAGYTGELFF. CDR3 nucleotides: TGTGCCAGCAGTTACGGTGCAGGGTACACCGGGGAGCTGTTTTTT.